Shown below are 7 T cell receptor beta chains from a single sample sequenced in a study of vaccination effects on CD4 cells after COVID-19. With the ViraFEST assay, the study expanded antigen-specific CD4+ T cells using viral peptide pools, then sequenced them. Cells that had been cultured for 10 days were the source of isolated CD4+ T cells. Their antigen targets remain unknown. Method: immunoSEQ multiplex PCR; TCRdb's copy keeps in-frame clones and lacks some. The table includes 13,000 to 15,000 clones, around 80% detected once. The material was CD4+ T cells from PBMCs cultured with HCoV-229E spike peptides, obtained before COVID-19 vaccination. The receptor source for this set is a human donor who received a COVID-19 vaccine.

This clone was found a few times. The chain recombines TRBV6-6 with TRBJ1-3; D may be TRBD1 (5 bases). The CDR3 has 15 amino acids. V was clipped by 2 bases and J by 0 bases, with 8 bases between them. Looked up from germline, CDR1 is MNHNY and CDR2 is SVGAGI (reference sequence). Written as DNA, the CDR3 is TGTGCCAGCAGTTACGTCCAGGGCTCTGGAAACACCATATATTTT. Translated: CASSYVQGSGNTIYF.

This clone has only a few counts. This chain links TRBV4-3 with TRBJ1-3, with TRBD1 matching 7 bases. The trim removed 1 base at V and 0 bases at J, leaving 6 bases unmatched. The CDR3 spans 17 residues. The germline gives CDR1 LGHNA, CDR2 YSLEER. The chain's CDR3 is CASSQGQGAASGNTIYF. Here the CDR3 DNA reads TGCGCCAGCAGCCAAGGACAGGGTGCAGCCTCTGGAAACACCATATATTTT.

This clone has more than one count but fewer than ten. This chain links TRBV2 with TRBJ1-2; D gene ambiguous. This CDR3 is 13 amino acids long. The V end lost 10 bases, the J end lost 4 bases, and 16 bases lay between the germline ends. Germline CDR1 and CDR2: SNHLY and FYNNEI. CDR3 in amino acids: CATLKDGVYGYTF. The CDR3 DNA sequence: TGTGCCACCTTAAAGGACGGAGTCTATGGCTACACCTTC.

The CDR3 DNA reads as TGTGCCAGCAGTTTCCCCCTCGGACAGGGGCGGGAGGGCGAGCAGTACTTC. Translation gives CASSFPLGQGREGEQYF. This sequence joins TRBV28 and TRBJ2-7, with D perhaps being TRBD1 or TRBD2 (9 bases each). This CDR3 is built from 17 residues. Germline V gives CDR1 MDHEN, CDR2 SYDVKM. Trimming pared 3 bases from V and 6 bases from J, leaving 24 bases between.

This clone has just a few counts. The rearrangement links TRBV9 to TRBJ2-1, with a possible D match to TRBD1 (6 bases). There are 12 residues in the CDR3. Trimming left V 3 bases short and J 11 bases short, with 12 bases between. Germline CDR1 SGDLS, CDR2 YYNGEE. The CDR3, as DNA: TGTGCCAGCAGCGCCGCCCAGGGGAAGCAGTTCTTC. Amino acids: CASSAAQGKQFF.

The CDR3 reads CASSVRQPQHF. The CDR3 DNA reads as TGTGCCAGCAGCGTCAGGCAGCCCCAGCATTTT. The gene calls are TRBV7-9 and TRBJ1-5; D not certain. Between the trimmed V and J ends, which lost 5 bases and 7 bases, there was a span of 6 bases. The germline V gene has CDR1 SEHNR and CDR2 FQNEAQ (reference sequence). The CDR3 consists of 11 residues.

The chain combines TRBV28 with TRBJ1-2; the match to TRBD1 covers 7 bases. Germline CDR1 MDHEN, CDR2 SYDVKM. V was clipped by 10 bases and J by 4 bases; unmatched bases: 3. This CDR3 contains 11 residues. The DNA for the CDR3 is TGTGCCACAGGGACAGCCTATGGCTACACCTTC. Protein: CATGTAYGYTF.